The 9 T cell receptor beta chains below all came from one sample that was sequenced in a study of blood T cell repertoires in COVID-19. Sequencing used immunoSEQ multiplex PCR; TCRdb keeps in-frame clones, though not all of them. This table has under 80,000 clones, just under 95% appearing once. The material sequenced was peripheral blood. The receptor source for this set is a human donor in a cohort sampled during active COVID-19.

The chain links TRBV28 to TRBJ2-1; a possible D gene is TRBD2 (6 bases). V was trimmed by 5 bases and J by 6 bases, leaving 17 bases between them. The CDR3 sequence is 15 residues long. CDR1 and CDR2 from the germline V gene are MDHEN and SYDVKM. The CDR3 coding sequence is TGTGCCAGCAGTCGGGGAGGAGGACCCGTCAATGAGCAGTTCTTC. Protein: CASSRGGGPVNEQFF.

V and J are TRBV19 and TRBJ2-3; 13 nucleotides line up with TRBD2. The CDR3 loop spans 18 amino acids. The J segment lost 1 base and the V segment lost 5 bases, leaving 9 bases of the junction unmatched. Germline CDR1 LNHDA, CDR2 SQIVND (reference sequence). The CDR3 nucleotides are TGTGCCAGTAGTCGTCCCGGGACTAGCGGGGTGGGCACAGATACGCAGTATTTT. Translated, it gives CASSRPGTSGVGTDTQYF.

V gene TRBV7-3 combines with J gene TRBJ2-1; D ambiguous. The CDR3 sequence is 15 residues long. Germline values: CDR1 SGHTA, CDR2 FQGTGA. V lost 5 bases, J lost 4 bases, and 15 bases lay in between. Written as DNA, the CDR3 is TGTGCCAGCAGCCCCCTTCAGGCCAGATACAATGAGCAGTTCTTC. This encodes CASSPLQARYNEQFF.

CDR3 coding DNA: TGTGCCAGCAGCCAAGATGGGGCTAGCGCTTACAATGAGCAGTTCTTC. This encodes CASSQDGASAYNEQFF. J is TRBJ2-1 and V is TRBV4-2; perhaps TRBD2 as D (6 bases). V lost 0 bases and J 4 bases, leaving 13 bases between the germline ends. The germline gives CDR1 LGHNA, CDR2 YNFKEQ. The CDR3 contains 16 residues.

The rearrangement links TRBV14 to TRBJ1-1; TRBD1 matches at 9 bases. The CDR3 loop spans 16 amino acids. Germline V lookup: CDR1 SGHDN, CDR2 FVKESK. V was clipped by 2 bases and J by 2 bases; unmatched bases: 6. CDR3 region: CASSQLPGQGNTEAFF. The CDR3 DNA sequence: TGTGCCAGCAGCCAATTACCGGGACAGGGAAACACTGAAGCTTTCTTT.

The chain recombines TRBV28 with TRBJ1-4, with D tentatively TRBD1 (6 bases). The V gene lost 4 bases and the J gene lost 8 bases, with 17 bases spanning the gap. CDR3 length: 15 residues. The germline V gene has CDR1 MDHEN and CDR2 SYDVKM. The CDR3: CASSYSTGLWEKLFF. CDR3 DNA sequence: TGTGCCAGCAGTTACTCGACAGGTCTGTGGGAAAAACTGTTTTTT.

Notes on this clone: The junction departs from germline at one end; a sequencing error may be responsible. V and J are TRBV6-2 or TRBV6-3 and TRBJ2-5, with D perhaps matching TRBD1 or TRBD2 (6 bases each). This CDR3 region has 16 residues. CDR1 and CDR2 (germline): MNHEY, SVGEGT. In DNA form, the CDR3 reads TGTGCCAGCAGTGACTCGGGGGCGGTACTCCAAGAGACCCAGTACTTC. This sequence encodes CASSDSGAVLQETQYF.

This clone appeared a few times. The rearrangement uses TRBV7-2 and TRBJ2-5; 7 bases map to TRBD2. Unmatched junction bases numbered 4, after V lost 1 base and J lost 2 bases. The CDR3 runs 15 residues. Germline-derived CDR1 and CDR2 are SGHTA and FQGNSA. The CDR3 coding sequence is TGTGCCAGCAGCTTAGGGAGCGGGGTTCAAGAGACCCAGTACTTC. It specifies CASSLGSGVQETQYF.

The rearrangement joins TRBV19 to TRBJ2-1; D unresolved. Trimming pared 7 bases from V and 0 bases from J, leaving 13 bases between. The germline V gene has CDR1 LNHDA and CDR2 SQIVND (reference sequence). This CDR3 contains 15 residues. CDR3 in DNA: TGTGCCAGTACTACTACCCCGAGCTCCTACAATGAGCAGTTCTTC. This translates into CASTTTPSSYNEQFF.